This TCR beta chain stems from a study of OX40 agonist ivuxolimab in advanced cancers. About the investigation overall: Ivuxolimab was an agonistic, fully human IgG2 monoclonal antibody directed against OX40 (CD134), a costimulatory receptor. Intravenous ivuxolimab was administered to patients every 2 weeks at six dose levels: 0.01, 0.1, 0.3, 1.5, 3 and 10 mg/kg. Of the approximately 53 patients in dose escalation, 19 had hepatocellular carcinoma, about 15 had melanoma, 9 had renal cell carcinoma and 9 had head and neck cancer. In the dose-escalation cohort, about four fifths of patients were male, and the mean age was 60 years with a range of roughly 20 to 80. Patients were allowed to have had prior anti-PD-1, anti-PD-L1 or anti-CTLA-4 therapy, and approximately 40% of the dose-escalation patients had been treated with checkpoint inhibitors. Three dose-escalation patients achieved partial responses, one with hepatocellular carcinoma and two with cutaneous melanoma. The purpose of peripheral TCRbeta sequencing was to test whether ivuxolimab changed TCR sequence diversity and led to clonal T-cell expansion. The paper describes the monotherapy dose-escalation part (N of about 52 patients) of the phase I trial of ivuxolimab.

Genomic DNA was isolated from the sorted cells so that the TCRbeta CDR3 region could be sequenced. TCRbeta CDR3 regions were sequenced using the immunoSEQ Assay. Drawn from immuneACCESS, this table holds only the in-frame rearrangements with V and J called that TCRdb kept. Clones are partly lost; checked studies trace under half to an unresolved V gene and leave the rest unexplained. The sample table holds roughly 100,000 clones, of which 80% to 90% were seen once. The ten top clones hold around 6% of the sample. This clone was observed a few times. The antigen it binds to is not known. It has no much larger one-base neighbor in the sample; base qualities were not kept. V drops 4 bases and J drops 5 bases, leaving 9 bases in between. CDR1 and CDR2, looked up from the germline V gene, are MGHRA and YSYEKL. The CDR3 measures 13 amino acids from cysteine to phenylalanine. The sequence is cut down to CDR3 DNA, 39 bases in frame from base 1.

The trial excluded patients who had a history of autoimmune disease or were on systemic immunosuppression. Peripheral blood for TCR sequencing was collected from all dose cohorts at baseline, on cycle 4 day 1, and on cycle 7 day 1. Samples were obtained from an open-label, multicenter, first-in-human phase I dose-escalation trial of ivuxolimab. Adults with locally advanced or metastatic head and neck squamous cell, hepatocellular, melanoma or renal cell carcinoma were enrolled in the trial. Before TCR sequencing, CD4+ T cells and CD8+ T cells from peripheral blood were sorted into separate populations. Summary of the overall study and its limitations: In the 0.1-3.0 mg/kg groups, partial responders had among the lowest normalized peripheral clonal expansion, particularly in CD8+ T cells. At doses of 0.1 to 3.0 mg/kg, clonal expansion of both CD4+ and CD8+ blood T cells was observed from baseline to week 6. Antigen specificity was not determined for the clonally expanded peripheral T cells. After ivuxolimab, more expanded clones were found on average in CD8+ T cells than in CD4+ T cells. Low levels of normalized T-cell clonal expansion were also seen in some patients who did not respond.

The sample consisted of CD4+ or CD8+ T cells sorted from blood, taken in a trial of the OX40 agonist ivuxolimab. This clonotype was obtained from an adult with an advanced solid tumor such as melanoma, head and neck, liver or kidney cancer. Recombination connected TRBV4-1 to TRBJ1-5, with TRBD1 tentatively as D gene (5 bases match). The CDR3 region has the sequence CASSLDNDQPQHF. The DNA sequence is TGCGCCAGCAGCCTGGACAACGATCAGCCCCAGCATTTT.